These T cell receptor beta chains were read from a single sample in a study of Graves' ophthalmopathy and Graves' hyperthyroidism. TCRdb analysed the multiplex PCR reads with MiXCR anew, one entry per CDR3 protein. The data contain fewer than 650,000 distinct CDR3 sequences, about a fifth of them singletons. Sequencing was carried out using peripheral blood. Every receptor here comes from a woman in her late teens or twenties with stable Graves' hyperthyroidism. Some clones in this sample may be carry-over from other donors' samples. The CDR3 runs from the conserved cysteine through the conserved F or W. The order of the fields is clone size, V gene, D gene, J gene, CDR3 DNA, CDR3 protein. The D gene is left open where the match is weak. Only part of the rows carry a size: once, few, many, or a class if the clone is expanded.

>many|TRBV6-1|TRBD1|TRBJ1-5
TGTGCCAGCAGGGAACAGGGGTCAGGTCAGCCCCAGCATTTT
CASREQGSGQPQHF
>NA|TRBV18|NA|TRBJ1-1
TGTGCCAGCTCACCAGAGGCGGGGAATAGTGAAGCTTTCTTT
CASSPEAGNSEAFF
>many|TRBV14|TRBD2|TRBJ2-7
TGTGCCAGCAGCCAAGATCGAGCGGGAGCAGTCGAGCAGTACTTC
CASSQDRAGAVEQYF
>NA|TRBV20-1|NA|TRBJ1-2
TGCAGTGCTAGAGTAAATAGAGGATTGTCCCTCTATGGCTACACCTTC
CSARVNRGLSLYGYTF
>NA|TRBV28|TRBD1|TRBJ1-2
TGTGCCAGCAGTGACCCGGGACAGGGGCATGGCTACACCTTC
CASSDPGQGHGYTF
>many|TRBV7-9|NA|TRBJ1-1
TGTGCCAGCAGCTTCCACCGGGTGAACACTGAAGCTTTCTTT
CASSFHRVNTEAFF
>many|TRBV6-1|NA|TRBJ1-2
TGTGCCAGCAGTGAAGCGCGAGGGTATGGCTACACCTTC
CASSEARGYGYTF
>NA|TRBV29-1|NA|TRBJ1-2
TGCAGCGTTGGGTGGACTCTAAGCGATGGCTACACCTTC
CSVGWTLSDGYTF
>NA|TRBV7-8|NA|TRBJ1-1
TGTGCCAGCAGTCCTAGACTGCGGGGGACGGGCACTGAAGCTTTCTTT
CASSPRLRGTGTEAFF
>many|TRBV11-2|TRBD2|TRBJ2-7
TGTGCCAGCAGCCCTATTAGCGGGAGTACCTACGAGCAGTACTTC
CASSPISGSTYEQYF
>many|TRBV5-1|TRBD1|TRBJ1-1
TGCGCCAGCAGTGACAGGGGTGACACTGAAGCTTTCTTT
CASSDRGDTEAFF
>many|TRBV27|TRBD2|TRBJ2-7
TGTGCCAGCAGTTTATCGATAAGTGGTCTAGCGGGATACGAGCAGTACTTC
CASSLSISGLAGYEQYF
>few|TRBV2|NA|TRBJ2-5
TGTGCCAGCAGTGACATCCTCGACCCTATTGAGACCCAGTACTTC
CASSDILDPIETQYF
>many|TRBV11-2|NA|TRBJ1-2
TGTGCCAGCAGCTCCCAGGGGAACTATGGCTACACCTTC
CASSSQGNYGYTF
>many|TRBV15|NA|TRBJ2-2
TGTGCCACCAGCAGGACAGGCACCGGGGAGCTGTTTTTT
CATSRTGTGELFF
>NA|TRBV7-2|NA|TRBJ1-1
TGTGCCAGCAGCATTAGCAGGTGGAACACTGAAGCTTTCTTT
CASSISRWNTEAFF
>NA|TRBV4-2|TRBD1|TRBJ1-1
TGTGCCAGCAGCCAAGGACCTTCGGAAGGGGGCCCTATGAACACTGAAGCTTTCTTT
CASSQGPSEGGPMNTEAFF
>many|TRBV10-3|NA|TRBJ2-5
TGTGCCATCAGGGGGGGAACGGAGGAGGAGACCCAGTACTTC
CAIRGGTEEETQYF
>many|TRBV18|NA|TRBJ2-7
TGTGCCAGCTCACCACCTGATCGTCCCTCCTACGAGCAGTACTTC
CASSPPDRPSYEQYF
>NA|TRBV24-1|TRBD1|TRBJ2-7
TGTGCCACCGCGGACAGGGGAACTCCCTACGAGCAGTACTTC
CATADRGTPYEQYF
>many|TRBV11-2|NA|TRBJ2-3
TGTGCCAGCAGCTCATCGGCAGATACGCAGTATTTT
CASSSSADTQYF
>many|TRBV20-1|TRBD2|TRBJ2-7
TGCAGTGCTGGAGGTTCGGGGGGGCCGGAGGAGCAGTACTTC
CSAGGSGGPEEQYF
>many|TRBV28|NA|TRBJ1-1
TGTGCCAGCAGCCCCACGCCAGGGACCGACACTGAAGCTTTCTTT
CASSPTPGTDTEAFF
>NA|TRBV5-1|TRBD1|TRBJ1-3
TGCGCCAGCAGCCCGGGGACAGGGGCCACCTCTGGAAACACCATATATTTT
CASSPGTGATSGNTIYF
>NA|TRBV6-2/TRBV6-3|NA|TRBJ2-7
TGTGCCAGCAGTTATATGGTTTACGAGCAGTACTTC
CASSYMVYEQYF
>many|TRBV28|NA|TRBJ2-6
TGTGCCAGCAACGAACAGGGCGTGAGCTCTGGGGCCAACGTCCTGACTTTC
CASNEQGVSSGANVLTF
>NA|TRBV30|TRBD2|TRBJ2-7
TGTGCCTGGGCATCCCTCAGCGGGAGGGCCTGGGACGAGCAGTACTTC
CAWASLSGRAWDEQYF
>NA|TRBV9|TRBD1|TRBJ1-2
TGTGCCAGCAGCGTAGCTTCAGGGGGCGTTAACTATGGCTACACCTTC
CASSVASGGVNYGYTF
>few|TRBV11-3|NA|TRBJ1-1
TGTGCCAGCAGAACCCTCAGGGGCGTTCGCACTGAAGCTTTCTTT
CASRTLRGVRTEAFF
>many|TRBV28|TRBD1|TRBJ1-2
TGTGCCAGCAGTGGACTGGACAGGTCTAACTATGGCTACACCTTC
CASSGLDRSNYGYTF
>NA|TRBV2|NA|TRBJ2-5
TGTGCCAGCACTTTACGTAGGACTCAAGAGACCCAGTACTTC
CASTLRRTQETQYF
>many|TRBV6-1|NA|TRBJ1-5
TGTGCCAGCCGGGGGATCAATTTGATAAATCAGCCCCAGCATTTT
CASRGINLINQPQHF
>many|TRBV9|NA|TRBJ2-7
TGTGCCAGCAGCGAAGGCGGGATCGACGAGCAGTACTTC
CASSEGGIDEQYF
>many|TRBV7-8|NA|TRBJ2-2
TGTGCCAGCAGCTTAGGGCCCAACCGCATCCAGACAGCCGGGGAGCTGTTTTTT
CASSLGPNRIQTAGELFF
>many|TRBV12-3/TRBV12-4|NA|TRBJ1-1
TGTGCCAGCAGTTTAGCGGAGGGGGACACTGAAGCTTTCTTT
CASSLAEGDTEAFF
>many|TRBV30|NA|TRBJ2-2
TGTGCCTGGAGTGTAGGACTACACACCGGGGAGCTGTTTTTT
CAWSVGLHTGELFF
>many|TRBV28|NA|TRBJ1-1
TGTGCCAGCAGTTTCAACAGAAGGAACACTGAAGCTTTCTTT
CASSFNRRNTEAFF
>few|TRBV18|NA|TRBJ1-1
TGTGCCAGCTCACCCCAGGAAGTACCCATGAACACTGAAGCTTTCTTT
CASSPQEVPMNTEAFF
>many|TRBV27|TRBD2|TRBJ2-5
TGTGCCAGCAGTTTAGCCGGGACTAGGGGGGAGACCCAGTACTTC
CASSLAGTRGETQYF
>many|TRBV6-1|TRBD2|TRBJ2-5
TGTGCCAGCAGGGTGGCGGGGGGACAAGAGACCCAGTACTTC
CASRVAGGQETQYF
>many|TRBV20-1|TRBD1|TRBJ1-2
TGCAGTGCCTATACAGGGGGTCGCTATGGCTACACCTTC
CSAYTGGRYGYTF
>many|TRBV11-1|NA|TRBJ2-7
TGTGCCAGCAGCATCGGGACTGCAGGAACCTACGAGCAGTACTTC
CASSIGTAGTYEQYF
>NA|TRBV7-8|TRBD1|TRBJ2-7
TGTGCCAGCAGCCTGGACAGGTTCCCCTACGAGCAGTACTTC
CASSLDRFPYEQYF
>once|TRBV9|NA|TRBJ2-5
TGTGCCAGCAGCGTAGGAGTGGTCCTAGGGGAGACCCAGTACTTC
CASSVGVVLGETQYF
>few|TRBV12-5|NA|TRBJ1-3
TGTGCTAGTGGTTTGAGGTCTATCTCTGGAAACACCATATATTTT
CASGLRSISGNTIYF
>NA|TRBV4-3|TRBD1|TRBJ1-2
TGCGCCAGCAGCCAAGAAAGGAGACAGGGGTATGGCTACACCTTC
CASSQERRQGYGYTF